What follows are 23 T cell receptor beta chains derived from one specimen sequenced in a study of T cell repertoires in cytomegalovirus infection. TCRdb redid the calling of the reads with MiXCR, one entry per CDR3 protein. The top ten clones hold about 10% of a sample with approximately 500,000 distinct CDR3 sequences, around 10% of them seen once. The sequencing sample was made of PBMCs. Receptors were obtained from a human donor in good health (CMV status not recorded). Some clones in this sample may be carry-over from other donors' samples.

This clonotype was found many times. This chain connects TRBV4-2 to TRBJ2-7; D is perhaps TRBD1 (7 bases). Trimming stripped 1 base from V and 2 bases from J, with 21 bases between. Germline lookup yields CDR1 LGHNA and CDR2 YNFKEQ. This CDR3 has 18 residues. Here the CDR3 reads CASSQVSTGQGGTYEQYF. The CDR3 DNA reads as TGTGCCAGCAGCCAAGTTTCCACCGGGCAGGGGGGAACCTACGAGCAGTACTTC.

This clonotype has more than one count but fewer than ten. The CDR3 DNA sequence: TGCAGCATCCCGGGGACAGGGACATACAATGAGCAGTTCTTC. Translating gives CSIPGTGTYNEQFF. The chain carries TRBV29-1 and TRBJ2-1, with 9 bases identical to TRBD1. CDR3 length: 14 residues. V trimming: 8 bases; J trimming: 4 bases; junction bases outside the gene matches: 9. CDR1 SQVTM and CDR2 ANQGSEA come from the germline V gene.

This clonotype was recorded many times. This rearrangement joins TRBV12-3 or TRBV12-4 to TRBJ2-1, with 11 bases identical to TRBD2. Trimming took 6 bases from V and 3 from J; bases not matched to a gene: 4. CDR3 length: 15 residues. The CDR3 here is CASSSGLAVYNEQFF. The CDR3, as DNA: TGTGCCAGCAGCTCGGGACTAGCGGTCTACAATGAGCAGTTCTTC.

Ten or more counts support this clonotype. This rearrangement joins TRBV7-2 to TRBJ1-1; 7 bases are shared with TRBD1. The J segment lost 1 base and the V segment lost 4 bases, leaving 9 bases of the junction unmatched. Germline V gene lookup returns CDR1 SGHTA and CDR2 FQGNSA. The CDR3 sequence is 16 residues long. The DNA for the CDR3 is TGTGCCAGCAGCTCTCCAGGAGGACAGGCGAACACTGAAGCTTTCTTT. Translated: CASSSPGGQANTEAFF.

The rearrangement joins TRBV4-2 to TRBJ2-1; TRBD1 might be the D (6 bases). Trimming left V 4 bases short and J 5 bases short, with 15 bases between. Germline CDR1 LGHNA, CDR2 YNFKEQ. CDR3 length equals 15 residues. The CDR3 spells CASSLKTQGDNEQFF. Here the CDR3 DNA reads TGTGCCAGCAGCCTGAAAACACAGGGAGACAATGAGCAGTTCTTC.

The chain recombines TRBV20-1 with TRBJ2-7; 11 bases line up with TRBD2. The CDR3 runs 16 residues. V gave up 3 bases and J gave up 2 bases; unmatched junction bases: 9. Germline CDR1 and CDR2: DFQATT and SNEGSKA (reference sequence). CDR3 coding DNA: TGCAGTGCTAGTGTCTCAGCGGGACTAGCGGCCTACGAGCAGTACTTC. Encoded protein: CSASVSAGLAAYEQYF.

This clonotype showed up just a few times. The CDR3 DNA reads as TGTGCCAGTAGTATAGGGATGGGACGGACCAACACTGAAGCTTTCTTT. This gives the protein CASSIGMGRTNTEAFF. The rearrangement uses TRBV19 and TRBJ1-1; D possibly corresponds to TRBD1 (5 bases). V gave up 1 base and J gave up 2 bases, with 14 bases separating them. The CDR3 has 16 amino acids. The germline V gene has CDR1 LNHDA and CDR2 SQIVND (reference sequence).

In its sample, this clonotype was seen many times. The chain couples TRBV7-8 to TRBJ1-5, with unresolved D. The ends were cut back, 5 bases at V and 4 bases at J, with 12 bases in the middle. Germline V gene sequence: CDR1 SGHVS, CDR2 FQNEAQ. The CDR3 sequence is 14 residues long. The CDR3 DNA sequence: TGTGCCAGCAGCCCCTGGCGGGAGAATCAGCCCCAGCATTTT. Amino acid sequence: CASSPWRENQPQHF.

In this sample, this clonotype turned up once. The rearrangement joins TRBV4-2 to TRBJ2-7, with D possibly matching TRBD2 (5 bases). With 4 bases removed from V and 3 bases from J, the gap between germline ends came to 19 bases. CDR1 is LGHNA, CDR2 YNFKEQ, per germline. CDR3 length: 16 residues. CDR3 DNA sequence: TGTGCCAGCAGCCCAAGCGGCGTCCTCTCAGTCTACGAGCAGTACTTC. It yields the protein CASSPSGVLSVYEQYF.

At least ten counts were recorded for this clonotype. The chain joins TRBV20-1 to TRBJ2-1; TRBD2 matches 9 bases. The CDR3 is 16 residues long. CDR1 and CDR2 from the germline V gene are DFQATT and SNEGSKA (reference sequence). V trimming: 0 bases; J trimming: 4 bases; junction bases outside the gene matches: 7. CDR3 DNA sequence: TGCAGTGCTAGAGATGGCGGGAGGGCCGCGTACAATGAGCAGTTCTTC. Its translation is CSARDGGRAAYNEQFF.

Ten or more counts support this clonotype. The rearrangement joins TRBV5-6 to TRBJ2-2, with 10 nucleotides matching TRBD1. The V and J ends lost 0 bases and 4 bases, in that order; junction bases with no gene match: 12. CDR3 length: 19 residues. CDR1 is SGHDT and CDR2 is YYEEEE in the germline V gene. The CDR3 DNA is TGTGCCAGCAGCTTGGCGGCTGAGACAGGGGGCCGGGGCACCGGGGAGCTGTTTTTT. As protein: CASSLAAETGGRGTGELFF. The variable domain in full, with the rest retrieved from reference TRBV5-6 and TRBJ2-2, is DAGVTQSPTHLIKTRGQQVTLRCSPKSGHDTVSWYQQALGQGPQFIFQYYEEEERQRGNFPDRFSGHQFPNYSSELNVNALLLGDSALYLCASSLAAETGGRGTGELFFGEGSRLTVL.

This clonotype was seen a handful of times. The chain couples TRBV7-8 to TRBJ2-5, with TRBD2 identical over 11 bases. The CDR3 covers 16 residues. Trimming removed 6 bases from V and 5 bases from J; junction bases left unmatched: 11. The V gene's germline CDR1 is SGHVS and CDR2 FQNEAQ. In nucleotides, the CDR3 is TGTGCCAGCAGTTCAGGCGCGGCTAGCGGGGGGGAGACCCAGTACTTC. It yields the protein CASSSGAASGGETQYF.

This clonotype came up many times. The chain couples TRBV4-2 to TRBJ2-1; possibly TRBD2 for D (5 bases). The CDR3 loop spans 13 amino acids. The V and J ends lost 3 bases and 9 bases respectively, with 12 bases between them. Germline assignment: CDR1 LGHNA and CDR2 YNFKEQ. As DNA, the CDR3 is TGTGCCAGCAGCCACCTCACTAGTACTGAGCAGTTCTTC. Translated, it gives CASSHLTSTEQFF.

This clonotype was counted between two and nine times. The J gene is TRBJ1-2, the V gene TRBV29-1; no reliable D call. Germline CDR1 SQVTM, CDR2 ANQGSEA. The CDR3 is made up of 13 amino acids. Deletions cut 4 bases from V and 0 bases from J, with 9 bases between. CDR3 loop: CSVVQPPNYGYTF. CDR3 nucleotides: TGCAGCGTTGTACAGCCCCCTAACTATGGCTACACCTTC.

This clonotype was found many times. The CDR3 DNA sequence: TGTGCCAGCAGCCCCTGGCCTGCGGGGGGGAACAATGAGCAGTTCTTC. This encodes CASSPWPAGGNNEQFF. The V gene is TRBV11-2, the J gene TRBJ2-1; the match to TRBD2 covers 9 bases. The CDR3 is 16 amino acids. The germline V gene encodes CDR1 SGHAT and CDR2 FQNNGV. The ends lost 5 bases at V and 5 bases at J; junction bases unmatched: 10. Together with reference TRBV11-2 and TRBJ2-1, the CDR3 gives the full variable domain: EAGVAQSPRYKIIEKRQSVAFWCNPISGHATLYWYQQILGQGPKLLIQFQNNGVVDDSQLPKDRFSAERLKGVDSTLKIQPAKLEDSAVYLCASSPWPAGGNNEQFFGPGTRLTVL.

The rearrangement joins TRBV20-1 to TRBJ1-6; 8 bases agree with TRBD1. The CDR3 consists of 12 residues. CDR1 is DFQATT and CDR2 is SNEGSKA in the germline V gene (reference sequence). J gave up 9 bases and V 6 bases, and 4 bases lay outside the gene matches. CDR3 amino acids: CSAIQGGSPLHF. The DNA for the CDR3 is TGCAGTGCCATACAGGGGGGTTCACCCCTCCACTTT.

V usage is TRBV12-3 or TRBV12-4 and J usage is TRBJ2-7; D is ambiguous. The CDR3 runs to 14 residues. V was pared by 3 bases and J by 0 bases, with 9 bases between. The CDR3 DNA follows: TGTGCCAGCAGTTTCTTAGGGCGCTCCTACGAGCAGTACTTC. The encoded protein is CASSFLGRSYEQYF.

The chain joins TRBV2 to TRBJ2-5; TRBD2 might be the D (6 bases). The germline gives CDR1 SNHLY, CDR2 FYNNEI. CDR3 length: 13 amino acids. Trimming took off 11 bases at V and 5 bases at J, with 18 bases between the two ends. CDR3 in amino acids: CASTAGWMETQYF. CDR3 DNA sequence: TGTGCCTCCACGGCGGGGTGGATGGAGACCCAGTACTTC.

In this sample, this clonotype turned up many times. V gene TRBV28 combines with J gene TRBJ2-1; D is unclear. Germline V gives CDR1 MDHEN, CDR2 SYDVKM. Trimming cost V 2 bases and J 6 bases, with 8 bases left between them. This CDR3 region has 13 residues. In nucleotides, the CDR3 is TGTGCCAGCAGTTTAATTAGGGTCAATGAGCAGTTCTTC. Translated, it gives CASSLIRVNEQFF. Using reference TRBV28 and TRBJ2-1 for the parts outside the CDR3, the full variable domain is DVKVTQSSRYLVKRTGEKVFLECVQDMDHENMFWYRQDPGLGLRLIYFSYDVKMKEKGDIPEGYSVSREKKERFSLILESASTNQTSMYLCASSLIRVNEQFFGPGTRLTVL.

About this clonotype: A much larger clone lies one base from this, so it may be a read error. The chain recombines TRBV10-3 with TRBJ1-3, with 7 bases identical to TRBD1. Germline lookup yields CDR1 ENHRY and CDR2 SYGVKD. The CDR3 sequence is 14 residues long. The CDR3 DNA reads TGTGCCATCACCGGACAGGCGAGGGGAAACACCATGTATTTT. Amino acids: CAITGQARGNTMYF.

This clonotype was observed at least ten times. CDR3 sequence: CASSLRVRPETQYF. The CDR3 DNA reads as TGTGCCAGCAGTTTGCGGGTTCGTCCAGAGACCCAGTACTTC. This chain links TRBV6-1 with TRBJ2-5; weak D call: TRBD2 (5 bases). The CDR3 extends over 14 amino acids. In germline, CDR1 is MNHNS, CDR2 SASEGT. With 5 bases removed from V and 4 bases from J, the gap between germline ends came to 14 bases.

This clonotype appeared a few times. The V call is TRBV28, the J call TRBJ2-7; D is possibly TRBD2 (7 bases). This CDR3 spans 15 amino acids. Germline V CDR1 and CDR2: MDHEN, SYDVKM. Trimming took 11 bases from V and 0 from J, leaving 20 bases between them. CDR3 nucleotides: TGTGCCCACAATAGGGGGGGTTTGTTCTCCTACGAGCAGTACTTC. Encoded protein: CAHNRGGLFSYEQYF.

Ten or more counts support this clonotype. The J gene is TRBJ2-1, the V gene TRBV7-2; 8 positions agree with TRBD2. The CDR3 covers 14 residues. Trimming took 2 bases from V and 8 from J; bases not matched to a gene: 5. From germline, CDR1 is SGHTA and CDR2 FQGNSA. The CDR3 coding sequence is TGTGCCAGCAGCTTAATCGGGGGGGCGGATGAGCAGTTCTTC. It codes for CASSLIGGADEQFF.